This passage covers 15 T cell receptor beta chains from one sample sequenced in a study of T cells in Graves' hyperthyroidism and ophthalmopathy. TCR beta CDR3 region amplification was performed from RNA transcripts. Researchers ran a first-round RT-PCR on the TCR CDR3 using the HTBI primer set. TCRdb processed the multiplex PCR reads anew with MiXCR; each CDR3 protein has one entry. The repertoire holds hundreds of thousands of distinct CDR3 sequences, roughly 13% seen once, with 9.2% in the top ten. Sequenced sample: blood. The source of these receptors is a woman between 18 and 30 years old with Graves' hyperthyroidism.

This clonotype was found many times. The junction departs from the called germline gene at one end, perhaps through a read error. V gene TRBV20-1 combines with J gene TRBJ2-7; 9 nucleotides align to TRBD1. Germline V CDR1 and CDR2: DFQATT, SNEGSKA (reference sequence). CDR3 size: 14 residues. CDR3 DNA sequence: TGCAGTGCTCATCCGGGACAGGGAACCTATGAGCAGTACTTC. As protein: CSAHPGQGTYEQYF.

This clonotype has only a few counts. This sequence joins TRBV19 and TRBJ1-1, with D maybe TRBD1 (6 bases). Trimming removed 3 bases at V and 4 bases at J, with 15 bases between. The CDR3 extends over 15 amino acids. Germline V gene data show CDR1 as LNHDA and CDR2 as SQIVND (reference sequence). CDR3 in DNA: TGTGCCAGTAGTATTTATCGGGGGGCTGCCACTGAAGCTTTCTTT. Its translation is CASSIYRGAATEAFF.

This clonotype was seen ten or more times. At one of its ends the junction is not consistent with the germline gene, which may arise from a read error. The chain couples TRBV5-1 to TRBJ2-7, with D possibly matching TRBD1 (5 bases). This CDR3 has 13 amino acids. The germline CDR1 and CDR2 sequences are SGHRS and YFSETQ. The CDR3, as DNA: TGTGCCAGCAGCTTATCGACAGCCTACGAGCAGTACTTC. Translating it yields CASSLSTAYEQYF.

A few counts support this clonotype. The V call is TRBV7-8, the J call TRBJ1-6, with no clear D. CDR1 is SGHVS and CDR2 is FQNEAQ in the germline V gene. Trimming left V 5 bases short and J 1 base short, with 12 bases between. The CDR3 consists of 16 residues. DNA of the CDR3: TGTGCCAGCAGCCCGAGTAGAAGGTCCTATAATTCACCCCTCCACTTT. It is translated as CASSPSRRSYNSPLHF.

This clonotype was recorded at least ten times. The chain carries TRBV7-2 and TRBJ2-3; D is perhaps TRBD2 (6 bases). CDR3 length equals 16 residues. V was cut by 4 bases and J by 3 bases, with 17 bases left in between. Per germline, CDR1 SGHTA and CDR2 FQGNSA. CDR3 nucleotides: TGTGCCAGCAGCTCCCACGGGCTAGCGCTTACAGATACGCAGTATTTT. Translation: CASSSHGLALTDTQYF.

The sample holds many counts of this clonotype. The chain combines TRBV18 with TRBJ1-1; 7 positions agree with TRBD1. V shed 11 bases, J shed 5 bases, and the junction held 11 bases outside the gene matches. CDR1 is KGHSH and CDR2 is LQKENI in the germline V gene. The CDR3 has 13 amino acids. CDR3 nucleotides: TGTGCCGGATTTACAGGGGAAGGTACTGAAGCTTTCTTT. Its translation: CAGFTGEGTEAFF.

This clonotype has more than one count but fewer than ten. CDR3 in amino acids: CSAREWGDPTYQPQHF. CDR3 DNA: TGCAGTGCTAGAGAGTGGGGCGACCCGACCTATCAGCCCCAGCATTTT. This chain links TRBV20-1 with TRBJ1-5, with a possible D match to TRBD1 (5 bases). This CDR3 comprises 16 residues. Germline CDR1 DFQATT, CDR2 SNEGSKA (reference sequence). V shed 0 bases and J shed 5 bases, with 17 bases lying between them.

This clonotype appeared a few times. This chain links TRBV6-1 with TRBJ1-2; D is possibly TRBD1 (5 bases). CDR3 length: 12 amino acids. Germline V lookup: CDR1 MNHNS, CDR2 SASEGT. Trimming pared 6 bases from V and 10 bases from J, leaving 15 bases between. The CDR3 DNA follows: TGTGCCAGCAGCCCACTTAGGGGTGACTACACCTTC. It translates to CASSPLRGDYTF.

This clonotype was detected many times. The V gene is TRBV20-1, the J gene TRBJ1-6, with D uncertain. V was pared by 2 bases and J by 4 bases, with 12 bases between. CDR3 length equals 15 residues. Germline assignment: CDR1 DFQATT and CDR2 SNEGSKA (reference sequence). Here the CDR3 DNA reads TGCAGTGCTAGACCCACGGATATTTATAATTCACCCCTCCACTTT. This codes for CSARPTDIYNSPLHF.

This clonotype was picked up a small number of times. CDR3: CSADGPPRGTDTQYF. The CDR3 region has the DNA TGCAGTGCTGACGGACCTCCGCGAGGGACAGATACGCAGTATTTT. The gene calls are TRBV20-1 and TRBJ2-3, with D tentatively TRBD2 (5 bases). Trimming cost V 5 bases and J 3 bases, with 18 bases left between them. This CDR3 is 15 amino acids long. Germline CDR1 is DFQATT and CDR2 is SNEGSKA (reference sequence).

This clonotype was counted ten times or more. The chain is built from TRBV4-2 and TRBJ2-1; 8 bases line up with TRBD1. Per the germline V gene, CDR1 is LGHNA and CDR2 is YNFKEQ. The CDR3 sequence is 15 residues long. Unmatched junction bases numbered 5, after V lost 0 bases and J lost 7 bases. CDR3 sequence (DNA): TGTGCCAGCAGCCAAGAGCAGGGGGCGGGGAATGAGCAGTTCTTC. It yields the protein CASSQEQGAGNEQFF.

This clonotype occurred a few times. The J gene is TRBJ1-1, the V gene TRBV7-3; the D gene is possibly TRBD1 (5 bases). CDR1 and CDR2 (germline): SGHTA, FQGTGA. V shed 7 bases and J shed 1 base, with 10 bases lying between them. The CDR3 has 13 amino acids. CDR3 protein: CASNMGENTEAFF. Written as DNA, the CDR3 is TGTGCCAGCAACATGGGGGAGAACACTGAAGCTTTCTTT.

This clonotype was observed many times. The V gene is TRBV6-1, the J gene TRBJ2-1; D could derive from TRBD1 or TRBD2 (6 bases each). The CDR3 is 13 residues long. V lost 5 bases and J 9 bases, leaving 14 bases between the germline ends. The germline V gene has CDR1 MNHNS and CDR2 SASEGT. CDR3 sequence reads: CASSPSGAGEQFF. For the CDR3, the DNA is TGTGCCAGCAGTCCGTCGGGGGCCGGTGAGCAGTTCTTC.

There are many counts of this clonotype. The rearrangement uses TRBV20-1 and TRBJ2-7; perhaps D is TRBD1 or TRBD2 (5 bases each). Per germline, CDR1 DFQATT and CDR2 SNEGSKA (reference sequence). The CDR3 is made up of 15 amino acids. V was trimmed by 3 bases and J by 3 bases, leaving 18 bases between them. The CDR3 protein is CSASREQRGSYEQYF. The CDR3 DNA reads as TGCAGTGCTAGTAGAGAACAGAGGGGTAGCTACGAGCAGTACTTC.

The CDR3 region is CASSPEGQPGNYGYTF. CDR3 sequence (DNA): TGTGCCAGCAGCCCGGAGGGACAGCCGGGGAACTATGGCTACACCTTC. The gene calls are TRBV3-1 and TRBJ1-2, with 7 bases matching TRBD1. The V and J ends lost 4 bases and 2 bases, in that order; junction bases with no gene match: 10. The CDR3 covers 16 residues. Germline CDR1 reads LGHDT; CDR2 reads YNNKEL (reference sequence).